This TCR beta chain was identified during a study of human T cells and chemical hapten exposure. Background on the study: Sensitization was performed using 2% DPC on an approximately 2 cm by approximately 2 cm upper inner arm skin site. Scalp application of diphenylcyclopropenone was performed weekly in patients across the entire approximately 23-week study.

Documented time point: pre-sensitization, week 0. Specified treatment: therapeutic diphenylcyclopropenone sensitization with weekly scalp DPC. Unfractionated whole blood yielded total RNA. Study results and caveats: Since the donors had alopecia, their immune response may not be the same as that of healthy people.

TCRdb recomputed calls from the RACE reads with MiXCR, one row per CDR3 protein. The sample yields about 300,000 distinct CDR3 sequences, around 5.5% seen once. This clonotype was counted between two and nine times. Antigen specificity is unknown. This clonotype was obtained from a woman under 30 with alopecia areata. Some clones in this sample may be carry-over from other donors' samples. The sequenced sample was whole blood, obtained in connection with sensitization to the hapten diphenylcyclopropenone (DPC).

The chain's CDR3 is CASSLGIGGTDTQYF. CDR3 nucleotides: TGTGCCAGCAGTTTAGGCATCGGGGGGACAGATACGCAGTATTTT. V is TRBV12-3 or TRBV12-4 and J is TRBJ2-3, with TRBD2 matching over 7 bases. The CDR3 extends over 15 amino acids. V shed 1 base, J shed 3 bases, and the junction held 4 bases outside the gene matches.